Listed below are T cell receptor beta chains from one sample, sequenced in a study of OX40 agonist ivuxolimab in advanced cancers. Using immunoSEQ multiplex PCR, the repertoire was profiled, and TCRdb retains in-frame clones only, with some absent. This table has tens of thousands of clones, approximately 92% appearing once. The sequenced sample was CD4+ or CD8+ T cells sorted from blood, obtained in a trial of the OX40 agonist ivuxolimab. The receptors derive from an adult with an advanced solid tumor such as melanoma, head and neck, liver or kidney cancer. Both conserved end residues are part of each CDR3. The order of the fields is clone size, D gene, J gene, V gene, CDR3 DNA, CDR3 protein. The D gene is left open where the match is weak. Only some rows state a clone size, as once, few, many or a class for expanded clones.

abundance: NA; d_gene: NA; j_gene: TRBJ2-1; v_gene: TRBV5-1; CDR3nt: TGCGCCAGCAGCTTGGCTTTCCGGGACGCACGCTCCTACAATGAGCAGTTCTTC; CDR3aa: CASSLAFRDARSYNEQFF
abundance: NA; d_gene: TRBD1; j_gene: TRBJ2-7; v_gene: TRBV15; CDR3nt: TGTGCCACCAGCAGAGCCGACAGGGACTACGAGCAGTACTTC; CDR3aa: CATSRADRDYEQYF
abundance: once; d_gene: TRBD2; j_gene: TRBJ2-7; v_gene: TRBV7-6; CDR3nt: TGTGCCAGCAGCTTATTAGCGGGAGGTTCCTCCTACGAGCAGTACTTC; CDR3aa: CASSLLAGGSSYEQYF
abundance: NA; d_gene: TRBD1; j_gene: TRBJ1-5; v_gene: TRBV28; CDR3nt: TGTGCCAGCAGTCGATCGAAAAGGGACAGGTACAGTCAGCCCCAGCATTTT; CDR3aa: CASSRSKRDRYSQPQHF
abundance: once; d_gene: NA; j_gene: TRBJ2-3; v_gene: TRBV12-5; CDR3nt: TGTGCTAGTGTTTCAGGGTTGGATACGCAGTATTTT; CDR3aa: CASVSGLDTQYF
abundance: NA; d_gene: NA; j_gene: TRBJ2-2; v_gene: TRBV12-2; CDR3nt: TGTGCAAGTCGCTTAAGGCGGGGGGGTAACACCGGGGAGCTGTTTTTT; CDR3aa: CASRLRRGGNTGELFF
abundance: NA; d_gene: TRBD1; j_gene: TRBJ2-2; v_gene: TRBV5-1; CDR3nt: TGCGCCAGCAGCTTGGATATCCGGACAGGTTACACCGGGGAGCTGTTTTTT; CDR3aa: CASSLDIRTGYTGELFF
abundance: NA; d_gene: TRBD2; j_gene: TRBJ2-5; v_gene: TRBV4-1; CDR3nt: TGCGCCAGCAGCCATAATCGAGCGGGGGGTCGGGAGACCCAGTACTTC; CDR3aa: CASSHNRAGGRETQYF
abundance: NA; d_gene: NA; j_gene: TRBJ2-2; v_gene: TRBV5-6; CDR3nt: TGTGCCAGCAGCTTGGGGACCGGCACCGGGGAGCTGTTTTTT; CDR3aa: CASSLGTGTGELFF
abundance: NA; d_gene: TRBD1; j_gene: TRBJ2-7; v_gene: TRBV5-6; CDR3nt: TGTGCCAGCAGCCCCGGGACAGGGGGCTACGAGCAGTACTTC; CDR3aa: CASSPGTGGYEQYF
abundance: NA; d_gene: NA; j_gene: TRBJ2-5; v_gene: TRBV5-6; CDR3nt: TGTGCCAGCAGCGGACGGATAGAAGAGACCCAGTACTTC; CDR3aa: CASSGRIEETQYF
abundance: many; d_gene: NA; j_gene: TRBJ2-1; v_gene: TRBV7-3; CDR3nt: TGTGCCAGCAGCACGGGACTGGGCCATGAGCAGTTCTTC; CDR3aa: CASSTGLGHEQFF
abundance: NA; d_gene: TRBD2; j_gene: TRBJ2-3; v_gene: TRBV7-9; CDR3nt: TGTGCCAGCAGCTTGCTATTTACTAGCGAATCGACAGATACGCAGTATTTT; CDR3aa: CASSLLFTSESTDTQYF
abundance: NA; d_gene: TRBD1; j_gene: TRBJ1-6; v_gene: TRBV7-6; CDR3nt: TGTGCCAGCAGCCCGACGACAGGGGGAAATTCACCCCTCCACTTT; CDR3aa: CASSPTTGGNSPLHF
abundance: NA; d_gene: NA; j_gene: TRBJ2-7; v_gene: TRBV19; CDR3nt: TGTGCCAGTAGTCGGGGTATCTCCTACGAGCAGTACTTC; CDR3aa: CASSRGISYEQYF
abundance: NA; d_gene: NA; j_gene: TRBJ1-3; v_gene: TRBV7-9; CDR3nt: TGTGCCAGCCGGCCGGGGCAGGGGTCTGGAAACACCATATATTTT; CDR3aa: CASRPGQGSGNTIYF
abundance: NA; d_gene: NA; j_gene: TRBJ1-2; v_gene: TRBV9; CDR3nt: TGTGCCAGCAGCACTGGAGGATATGGCTACACCTTC; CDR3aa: CASSTGGYGYTF
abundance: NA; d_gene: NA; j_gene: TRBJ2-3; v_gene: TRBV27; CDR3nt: TGTGCCAGCAACCCAAGGGGCTTACCGGATACGCAGTATTTT; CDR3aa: CASNPRGLPDTQYF
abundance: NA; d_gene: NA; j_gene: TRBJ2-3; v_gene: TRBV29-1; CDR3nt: TGCAGCGTTGATCTGGCTAAGCGGGCCACCTTCACAGATACGCAGTATTTT; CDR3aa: CSVDLAKRATFTDTQYF
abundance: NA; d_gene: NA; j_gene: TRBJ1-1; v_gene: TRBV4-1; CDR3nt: TGCGCCAGCAGCCAAGGCACAGGGTTGAGGAACACTGAAGCTTTCTTT; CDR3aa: CASSQGTGLRNTEAFF
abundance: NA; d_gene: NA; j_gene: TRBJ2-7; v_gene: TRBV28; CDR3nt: TGTGCCAGCAGTTTAAGGGCAGCTCCGTCCTACGAGCAGTACTTC; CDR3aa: CASSLRAAPSYEQYF
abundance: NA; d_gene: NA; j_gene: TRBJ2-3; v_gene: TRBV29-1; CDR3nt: TGCAGCGTTGTATGGGGGATAATCACAGATACGCAGTATTTT; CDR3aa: CSVVWGIITDTQYF
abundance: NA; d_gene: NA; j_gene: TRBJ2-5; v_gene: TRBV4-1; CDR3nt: TGCGCCAGCAGCCAAGGGCAGGGTCTGGAAGAGACCCAGTACTTC; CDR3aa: CASSQGQGLEETQYF
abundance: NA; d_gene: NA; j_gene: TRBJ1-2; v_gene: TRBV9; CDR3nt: TGTGCCAGCAGCGTGGGGGGTTCTGGCTACACCTTC; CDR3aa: CASSVGGSGYTF
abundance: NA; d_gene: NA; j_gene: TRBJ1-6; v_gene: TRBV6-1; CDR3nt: TGTGCCAGCAGTGAATCCCTCGGCAGGGCCCTCTATAATTCACCCCTCCACTTT; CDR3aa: CASSESLGRALYNSPLHF
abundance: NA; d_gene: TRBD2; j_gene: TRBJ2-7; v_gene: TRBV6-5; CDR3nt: TGTGCCAGCAGCTCCGGACTAGCCCCCTACGAGCAGTACTTC; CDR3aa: CASSSGLAPYEQYF
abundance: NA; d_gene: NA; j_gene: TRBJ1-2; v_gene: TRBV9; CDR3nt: TGTGCCAGCACTCTCTACGGGGGCCCTACTCACTATGGCTACACCTTC; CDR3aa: CASTLYGGPTHYGYTF
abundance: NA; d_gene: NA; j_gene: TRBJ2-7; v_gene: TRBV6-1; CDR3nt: TGTGCCAGCACGACTGCTGGGGTCGAGCAGTACTTC; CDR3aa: CASTTAGVEQYF
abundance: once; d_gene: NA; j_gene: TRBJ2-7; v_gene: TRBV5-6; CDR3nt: TGTGCCAGCAGCCAAGGGGGTTACGAGCAGTACTTC; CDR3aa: CASSQGGYEQYF
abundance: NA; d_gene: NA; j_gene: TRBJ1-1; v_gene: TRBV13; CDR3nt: TGTGCCAGCAGCTCCGGGACAAGGAACACTGAAGCTTTCTTT; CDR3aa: CASSSGTRNTEAFF
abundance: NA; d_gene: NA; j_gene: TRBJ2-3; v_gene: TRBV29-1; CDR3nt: TGCAGCGTGGAGACAGCAAACACAGATACGCAGTATTTT; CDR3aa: CSVETANTDTQYF
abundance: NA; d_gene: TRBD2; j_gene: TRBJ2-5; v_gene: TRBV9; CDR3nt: TGTGCCAGCAGCCCTAGACTGGGACTAGCGGGGGGGAAAGAGACCCAGTACTTC; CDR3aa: CASSPRLGLAGGKETQYF
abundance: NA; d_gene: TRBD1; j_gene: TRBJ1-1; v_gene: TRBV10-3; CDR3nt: TGTGCCATCAGGGAGACAGGGCGAACGGACACTGAAGCTTTCTTT; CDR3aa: CAIRETGRTDTEAFF
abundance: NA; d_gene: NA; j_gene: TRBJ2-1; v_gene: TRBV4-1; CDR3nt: TGCGCCAGCAGCCAAGTGAGAGGCTATGAGCAGTTCTTC; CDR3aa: CASSQVRGYEQFF
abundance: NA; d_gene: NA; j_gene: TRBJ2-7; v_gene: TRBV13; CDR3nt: TGTGCCAGCAGCTTAGGGACACTTAGCACCTACGAGCAGTACTTC; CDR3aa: CASSLGTLSTYEQYF
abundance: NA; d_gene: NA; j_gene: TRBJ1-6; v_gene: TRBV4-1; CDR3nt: TGCGCCAGCAGCCAAGTCCGGGGTGATTCACCCCTCCACTTT; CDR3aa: CASSQVRGDSPLHF
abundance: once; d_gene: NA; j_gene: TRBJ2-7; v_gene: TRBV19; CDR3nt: TGTGCCAGTGGTGAGCAGGGGTCCACCTACGAGCAGTACTTC; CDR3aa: CASGEQGSTYEQYF
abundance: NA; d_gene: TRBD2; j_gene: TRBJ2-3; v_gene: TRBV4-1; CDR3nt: TGCGCCAGCAGCCCTCGGGGATCAACTAGCGGCCAACGCACAGATACGCAGTATTTT; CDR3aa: CASSPRGSTSGQRTDTQYF
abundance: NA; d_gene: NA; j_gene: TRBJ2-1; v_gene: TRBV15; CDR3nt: TGTGCCACCAGCAGCTCTGCAAACAATGAGCAGTTCTTC; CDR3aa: CATSSSANNEQFF
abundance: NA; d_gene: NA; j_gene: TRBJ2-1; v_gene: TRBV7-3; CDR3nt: TGTGCCAGCAGCCGCGAAGCAACCTACAATGAGCAGTTCTTC; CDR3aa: CASSREATYNEQFF
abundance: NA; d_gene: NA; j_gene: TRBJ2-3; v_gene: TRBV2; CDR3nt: TGTGCCACCTACAACAGCACAGATACGCAGTATTTT; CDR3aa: CATYNSTDTQYF
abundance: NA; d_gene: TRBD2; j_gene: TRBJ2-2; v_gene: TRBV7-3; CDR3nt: TGTGCCAGCAGCTATCTAGCGGACGGGGAGCTGTTTTTT; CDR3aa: CASSYLADGELFF
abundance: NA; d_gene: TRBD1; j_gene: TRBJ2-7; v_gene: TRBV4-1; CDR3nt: TGCGCCAGCAGCCAAAGGGACAGCATCTACGAGCAGTACTTC; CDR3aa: CASSQRDSIYEQYF
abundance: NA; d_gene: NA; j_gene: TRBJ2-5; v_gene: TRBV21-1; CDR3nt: TGTGCCAGCAGCAAAGGGGTAGCGGGAGGCCACCTTATGGCCCAGTACTTC; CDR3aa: CASSKGVAGGHLMAQYF
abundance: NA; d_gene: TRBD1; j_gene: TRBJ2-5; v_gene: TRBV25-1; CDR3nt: TGTGCCAGCAGTGAATGGGGCAGGGGGCCCCAAGAGACCCAGTACTTC; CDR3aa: CASSEWGRGPQETQYF
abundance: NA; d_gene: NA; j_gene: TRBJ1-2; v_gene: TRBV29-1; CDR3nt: TGCAGCGTTGCCCGGGATGGCTACACCTTC; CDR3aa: CSVARDGYTF